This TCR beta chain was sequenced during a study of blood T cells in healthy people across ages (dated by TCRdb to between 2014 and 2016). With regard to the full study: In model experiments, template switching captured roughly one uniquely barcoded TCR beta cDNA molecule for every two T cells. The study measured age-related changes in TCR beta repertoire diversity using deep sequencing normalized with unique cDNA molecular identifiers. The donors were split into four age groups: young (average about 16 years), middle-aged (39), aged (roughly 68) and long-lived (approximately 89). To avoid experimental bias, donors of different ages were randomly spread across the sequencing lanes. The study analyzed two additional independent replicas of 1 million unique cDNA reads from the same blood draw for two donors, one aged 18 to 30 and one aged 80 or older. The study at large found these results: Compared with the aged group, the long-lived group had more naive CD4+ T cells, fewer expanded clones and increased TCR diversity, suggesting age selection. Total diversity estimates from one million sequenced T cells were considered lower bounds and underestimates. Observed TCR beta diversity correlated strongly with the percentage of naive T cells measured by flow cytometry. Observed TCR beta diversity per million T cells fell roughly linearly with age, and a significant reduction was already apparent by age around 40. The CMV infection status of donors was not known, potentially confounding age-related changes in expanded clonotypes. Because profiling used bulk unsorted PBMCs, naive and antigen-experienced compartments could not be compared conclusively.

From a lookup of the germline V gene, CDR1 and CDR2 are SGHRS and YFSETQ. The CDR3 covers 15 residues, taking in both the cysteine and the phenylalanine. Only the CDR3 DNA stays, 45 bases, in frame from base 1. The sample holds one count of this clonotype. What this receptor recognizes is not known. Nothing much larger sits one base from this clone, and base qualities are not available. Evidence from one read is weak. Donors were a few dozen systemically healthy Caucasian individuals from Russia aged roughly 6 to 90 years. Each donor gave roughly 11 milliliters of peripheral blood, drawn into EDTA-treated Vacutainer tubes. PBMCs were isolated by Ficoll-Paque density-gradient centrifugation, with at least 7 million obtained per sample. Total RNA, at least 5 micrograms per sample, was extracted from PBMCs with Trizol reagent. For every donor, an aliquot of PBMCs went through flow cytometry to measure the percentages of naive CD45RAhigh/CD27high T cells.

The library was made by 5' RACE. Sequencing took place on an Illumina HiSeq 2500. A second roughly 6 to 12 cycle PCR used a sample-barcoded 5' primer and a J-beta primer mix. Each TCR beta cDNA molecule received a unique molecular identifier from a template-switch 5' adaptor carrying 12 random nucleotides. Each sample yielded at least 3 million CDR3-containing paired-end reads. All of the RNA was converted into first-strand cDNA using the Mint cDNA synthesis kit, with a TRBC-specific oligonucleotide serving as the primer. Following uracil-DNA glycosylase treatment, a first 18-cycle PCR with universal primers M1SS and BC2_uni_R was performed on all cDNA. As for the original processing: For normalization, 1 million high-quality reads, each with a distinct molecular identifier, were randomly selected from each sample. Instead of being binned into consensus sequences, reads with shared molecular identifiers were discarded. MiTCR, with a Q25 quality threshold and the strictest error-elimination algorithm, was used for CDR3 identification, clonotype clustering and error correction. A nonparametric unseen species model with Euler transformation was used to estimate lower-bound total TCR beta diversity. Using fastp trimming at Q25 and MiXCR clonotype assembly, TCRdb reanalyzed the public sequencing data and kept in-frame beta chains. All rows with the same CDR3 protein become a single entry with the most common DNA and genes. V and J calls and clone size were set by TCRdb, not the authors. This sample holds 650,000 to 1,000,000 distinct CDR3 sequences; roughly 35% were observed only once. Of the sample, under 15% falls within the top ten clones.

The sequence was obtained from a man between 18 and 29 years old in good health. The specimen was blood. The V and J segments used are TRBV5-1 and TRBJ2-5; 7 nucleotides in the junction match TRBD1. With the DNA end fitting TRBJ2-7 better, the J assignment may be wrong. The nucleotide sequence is TGCGCCAGCAGCTTGGCCGACAGGGAAGGAGACGAGCAGTACTTC. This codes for CASSLADREGDEQYF.